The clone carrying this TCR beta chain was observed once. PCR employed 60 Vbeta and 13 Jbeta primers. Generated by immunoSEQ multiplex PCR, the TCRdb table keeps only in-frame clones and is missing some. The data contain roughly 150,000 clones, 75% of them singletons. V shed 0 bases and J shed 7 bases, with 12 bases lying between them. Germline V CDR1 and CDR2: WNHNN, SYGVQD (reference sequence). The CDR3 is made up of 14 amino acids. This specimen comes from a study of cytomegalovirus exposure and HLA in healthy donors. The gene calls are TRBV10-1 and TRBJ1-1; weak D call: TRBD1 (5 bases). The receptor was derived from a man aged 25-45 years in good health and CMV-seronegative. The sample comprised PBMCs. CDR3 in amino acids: CASSESRGRSEAFF. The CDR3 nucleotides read TGCGCCAGCAGTGAGTCGCGGGGCCGGAGTGAAGCTTTCTTT.